This T cell receptor (beta chain) was sequenced during a study of multiple sclerosis patients with progressive multifocal leukoencephalopathy. The survey-level immunoSEQ assay was used. Spiked into each PCR were synthetic inline TR CDR3 controls of all V-J pairings. Assay used: immunoSEQ multiplex PCR; TCRdb lists only in-frame clones, some missing. This sample has approximately 31,000 clones, with about 89% found just once. Per the germline V gene, CDR1 is SEHNR and CDR2 is FQNEAQ (reference sequence). V lost 5 bases to trimming and J lost 1 base, with 11 bases between them. This CDR3 has 14 residues. Study results and limitations: Expanded clones at PML onset predated and persisted through natalizumab therapy.

Points on this clone: No antigen is known for it.

This sample's time point: before natalizumab initiation. Before the first natalizumab infusion, T0 blood samples were taken. Material: PBMCs. This receptor was taken from a human donor with multiple sclerosis. The chain links TRBV7-9 to TRBJ1-1; unclear D gene. For the CDR3, the DNA is TGTGCCAGCAGCCCTTCGTCCAGGAACACTGAAGCTTTCTTT. Its protein is CASSPSSRNTEAFF.